This T cell receptor (beta chain) was retrieved from a study of CD8 T cells in ankylosing spondylitis. The CDR3 length is 15 residues. CDR1 and CDR2 (germline): SGHAT, FQNNGV. Unmatched junction bases numbered 6, after V lost 5 bases and J lost 7 bases. In its sample, this clonotype was seen a few times. Its antigen is currently unknown. Regarding the study as a whole: Disease-linked clones displayed a CD8+ phenotype and appeared relatively rarely in peripheral blood.

TCRdb independently ran MiXCR on the 5' RACE reads; one entry per CDR3 protein. The data hold around 300,000 distinct CDR3 sequences, with under 25% observed a single time. This receptor was identified in a female donor with ankylosing spondylitis or in good health (not recorded which). Input material: blood, either unsorted or a sorted T cell fraction (not recorded which). The chain recombines TRBV11-2 with TRBJ2-5; 14 bases align to TRBD2. CDR3 nucleotides: TGTGCCAGCAGCGCGACTAGCGGGAGGGCCCGGACCCAGTACTTC. As protein: CASSATSGRARTQYF.